This T cell receptor (beta chain) came from a study of shared clonotypes between healthy human individuals. The study, taken as a whole, reports: Clonotypes shared by all four donors outscored non-shared clonotypes in generation probability.

This clone appeared a few times. Antigen: not known. There are 13 residues in the CDR3. Trimming pared 5 bases from V and 8 bases from J, leaving 12 bases between. CDR1 is KGHSH, CDR2 LQKENI, per germline. Generated by immunoSEQ multiplex PCR, the TCRdb table keeps only in-frame clones and is missing some. Altogether some 1 million clones are present, about 77% being singletons, with the ten largest covering about 1.5%. This clonotype was obtained from a young man in good health. V gene TRBV18 combines with J gene TRBJ1-4, with a weak D call TRBD1 (5 bases). Sequencing used memory CD4+ T cells sorted from blood. Subset given: CD45RA-negative fraction. The CDR3 DNA reads TGTGCCAGCTCAGCAGGGTCTAGCGAAAAACTGTTTTTT. Translated: CASSAGSSEKLFF.